This T cell receptor beta chain appears in the sequencing data of a study of Ad26.COV2.S vaccination and SARS-CoV-2 variants. Regarding the study as a whole: Considerable breadth of spike-specific CD8+ and CD4+ T cell responses has reportedly been documented following vaccination.

V was clipped by 7 bases and J by 1 base; unmatched bases: 17. The CDR3 is 19 amino acids. Germline values: CDR1 SGHRS, CDR2 YFSETQ. Sequencing used immunoSEQ multiplex PCR; TCRdb keeps in-frame clones, though not all of them. The sample shows roughly 380,000 clones, 92% of them seen only once. The count of this clone is one. Its antigen remains unidentified. Here the sequenced sample was peripheral blood, taken after recovery from COVID-19. The receptor's source is a human donor who had recovered from COVID-19. V is TRBV5-1 and J is TRBJ2-3, with TRBD2 matching 11 bases. CDR3 bases: TGCGCCAGCGCGAGCTCTAGCGGGGGGCACCGACTTCGCACAGATACGCAGTATTTT. Translated, it gives CASASSSGGHRLRTDTQYF.